This TCR beta chain came from a study of blood T cell repertoires in COVID-19. Original methodology: Reference gene primer amplification yielded estimated nucleated cell counts. Repertoires were generated with immunoSEQ multiplex PCR, while TCRdb's copy carries only in-frame clones and drops some. V and J calls and clone size are given by that table; D and trimming were obtained from the DNA. The sample lists more than 300,000 clones; about nine tenths were seen once. The Seattle patients, enrolled during active infection, were followed longitudinally. The germline V and J ends were trimmed by 6 bases and 1 base, with 10 bases remaining between them. The CDR3 is made up of 15 amino acids. Germline V lookup: CDR1 LNHDA, CDR2 SQIVND (reference sequence).

The TCR was taken from a woman in her 70s with COVID-19, enrolled during active disease. This rearrangement joins TRBV19 to TRBJ2-6, with D tentatively TRBD1 (5 bases). The specimen sequenced was peripheral blood. CDR3 sequence (DNA): TGTGCCAGTAGGCGACAGTGGTCTGGGGCCAACGTCCTGACTTTC. Encoded protein: CASRRQWSGANVLTF.